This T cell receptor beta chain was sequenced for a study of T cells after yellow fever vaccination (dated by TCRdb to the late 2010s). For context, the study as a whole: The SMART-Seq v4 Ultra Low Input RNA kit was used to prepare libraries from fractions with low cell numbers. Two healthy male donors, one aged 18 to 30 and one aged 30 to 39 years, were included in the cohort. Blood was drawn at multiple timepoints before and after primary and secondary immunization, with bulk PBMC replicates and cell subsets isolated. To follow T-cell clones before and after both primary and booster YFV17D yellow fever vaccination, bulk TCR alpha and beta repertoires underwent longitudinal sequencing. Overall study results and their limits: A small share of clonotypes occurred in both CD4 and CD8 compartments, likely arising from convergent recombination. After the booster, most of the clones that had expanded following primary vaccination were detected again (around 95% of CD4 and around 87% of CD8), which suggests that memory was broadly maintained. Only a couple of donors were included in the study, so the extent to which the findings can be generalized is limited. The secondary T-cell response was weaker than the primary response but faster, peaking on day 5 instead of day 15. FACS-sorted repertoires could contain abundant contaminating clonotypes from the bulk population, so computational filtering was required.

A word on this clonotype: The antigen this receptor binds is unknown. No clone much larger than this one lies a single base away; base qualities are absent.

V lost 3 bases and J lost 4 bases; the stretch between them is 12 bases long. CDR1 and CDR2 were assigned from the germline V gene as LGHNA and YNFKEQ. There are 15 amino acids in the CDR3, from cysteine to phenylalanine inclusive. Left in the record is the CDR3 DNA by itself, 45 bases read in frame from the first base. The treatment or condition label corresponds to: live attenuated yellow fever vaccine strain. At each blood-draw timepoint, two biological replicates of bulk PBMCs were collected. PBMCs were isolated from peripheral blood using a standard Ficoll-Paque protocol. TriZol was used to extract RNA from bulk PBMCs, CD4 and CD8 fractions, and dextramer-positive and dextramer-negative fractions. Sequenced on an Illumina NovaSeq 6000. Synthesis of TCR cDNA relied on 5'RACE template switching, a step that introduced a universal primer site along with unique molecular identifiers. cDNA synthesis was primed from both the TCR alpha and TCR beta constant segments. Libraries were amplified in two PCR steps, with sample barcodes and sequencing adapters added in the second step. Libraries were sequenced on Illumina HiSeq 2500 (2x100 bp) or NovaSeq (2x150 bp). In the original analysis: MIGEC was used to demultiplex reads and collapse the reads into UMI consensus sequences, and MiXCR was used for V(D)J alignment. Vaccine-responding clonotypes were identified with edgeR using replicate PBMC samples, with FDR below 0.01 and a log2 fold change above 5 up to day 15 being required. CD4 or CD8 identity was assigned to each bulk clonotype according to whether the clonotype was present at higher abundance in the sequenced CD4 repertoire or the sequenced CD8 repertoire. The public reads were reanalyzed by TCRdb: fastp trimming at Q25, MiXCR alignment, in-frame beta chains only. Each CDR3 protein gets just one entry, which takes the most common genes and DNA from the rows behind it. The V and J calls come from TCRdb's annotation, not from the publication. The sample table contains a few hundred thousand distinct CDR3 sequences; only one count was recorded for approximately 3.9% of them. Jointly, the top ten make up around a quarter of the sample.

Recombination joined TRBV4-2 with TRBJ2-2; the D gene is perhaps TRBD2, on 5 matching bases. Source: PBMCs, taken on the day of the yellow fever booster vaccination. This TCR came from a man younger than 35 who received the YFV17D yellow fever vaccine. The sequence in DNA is TGTGCCAGCAGCCAGGAAGGACTCGCCACCGGGGAGCTGTTTTTT. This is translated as CASSQEGLATGELFF.